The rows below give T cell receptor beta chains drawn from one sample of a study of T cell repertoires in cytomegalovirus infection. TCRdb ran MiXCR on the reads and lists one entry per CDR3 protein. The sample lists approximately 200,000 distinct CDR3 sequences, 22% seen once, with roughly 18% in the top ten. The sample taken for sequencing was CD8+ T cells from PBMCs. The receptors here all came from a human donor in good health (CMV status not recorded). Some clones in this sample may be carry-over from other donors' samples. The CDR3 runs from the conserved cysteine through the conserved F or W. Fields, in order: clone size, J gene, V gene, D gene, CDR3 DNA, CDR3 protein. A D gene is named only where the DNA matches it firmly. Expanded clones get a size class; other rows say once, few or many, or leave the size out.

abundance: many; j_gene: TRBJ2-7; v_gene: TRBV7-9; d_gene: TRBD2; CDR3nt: TGTGCCAGCAGCTTAGACGCGGGGGGCTACGAGCAGTACTTC; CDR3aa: CASSLDAGGYEQYF
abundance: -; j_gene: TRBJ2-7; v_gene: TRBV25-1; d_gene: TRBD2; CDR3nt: TGTGCCAGCAGCCGAGGGACTAGCGCTACCTACGAGCAGTACTTC; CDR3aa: CASSRGTSATYEQYF
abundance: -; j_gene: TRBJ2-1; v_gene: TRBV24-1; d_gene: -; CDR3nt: TGTGCCACCAGTGATTTGAGGTGGGGTGAGCAGTTCTTC; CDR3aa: CATSDLRWGEQFF
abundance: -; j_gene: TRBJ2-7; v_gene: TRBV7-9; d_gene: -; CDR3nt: TGTGCCAGCAGCCCCACCCCGGGGACATACGAGCAGTACTTC; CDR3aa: CASSPTPGTYEQYF
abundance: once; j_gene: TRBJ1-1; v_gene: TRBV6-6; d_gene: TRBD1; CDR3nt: TGTGCCAGCAGTCCCCAGGGGGCGGCTGAAGCTTTCTTT; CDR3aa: CASSPQGAAEAFF
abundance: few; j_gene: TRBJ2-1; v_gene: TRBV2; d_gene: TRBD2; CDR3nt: TGTGCCAGCAGGTGGTCTAGCGGGGGGACGGATGAGCAGTTCTTC; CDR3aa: CASRWSSGGTDEQFF
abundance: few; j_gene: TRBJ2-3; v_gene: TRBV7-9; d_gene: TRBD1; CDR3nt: TGTGCCAGCAGCCGGGGACAGCACACAGATACGCAGTATTTT; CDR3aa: CASSRGQHTDTQYF
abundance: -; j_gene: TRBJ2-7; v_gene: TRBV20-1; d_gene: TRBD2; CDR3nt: TGCAGTGCTCCTACTAGCGGGGGACCTTACGAGCAGTACTTC; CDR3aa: CSAPTSGGPYEQYF
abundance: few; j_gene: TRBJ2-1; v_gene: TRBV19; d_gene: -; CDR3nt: TGTGCCAGTAGTTCCGGACTCCCCCCGTTCTTC; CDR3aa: CASSSGLPPFF
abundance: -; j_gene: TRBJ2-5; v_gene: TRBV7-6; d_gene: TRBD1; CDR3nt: TGTGCCAGCAGCGTCAGACAGGGGGTTGAAGAGACCCAGTACTTC; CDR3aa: CASSVRQGVEETQYF
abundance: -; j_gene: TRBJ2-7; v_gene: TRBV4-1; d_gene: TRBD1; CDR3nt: TGCGCCAGCAGCCAGACAGGGGCGGAGGAGCAGTACTTC; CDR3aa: CASSQTGAEEQYF
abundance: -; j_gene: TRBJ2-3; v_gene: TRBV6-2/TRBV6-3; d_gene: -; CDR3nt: TGTGCCAGCAGTCCCCCCCTTTCAGATACGCAGTATTTT; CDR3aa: CASSPPLSDTQYF
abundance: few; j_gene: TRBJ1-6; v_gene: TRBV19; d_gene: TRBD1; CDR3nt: TGTGCCAGCAGACCCTTTGACAGGGGCGGTTCACCCCTCCACTTT; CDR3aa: CASRPFDRGGSPLHF
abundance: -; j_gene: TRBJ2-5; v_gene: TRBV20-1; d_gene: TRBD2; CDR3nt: TGCAGTGCTAGAGAGGCTAGCGGGGGGAAGAGTGGTGAGACCCAGTACTTC; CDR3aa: CSAREASGGKSGETQYF
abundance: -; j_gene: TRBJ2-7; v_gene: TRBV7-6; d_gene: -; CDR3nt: TGTGCCAGCAGCTTTGGGACCCCTCTCGAGCAGTACTTC; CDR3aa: CASSFGTPLEQYF
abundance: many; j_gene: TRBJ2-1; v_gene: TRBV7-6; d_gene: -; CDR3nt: TGTGCCAGCAGCCTACATCCCGGGGACCCCCAGTTCTTC; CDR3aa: CASSLHPGDPQFF
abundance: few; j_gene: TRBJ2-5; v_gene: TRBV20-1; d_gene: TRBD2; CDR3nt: TGCAGTGCCCCCAACCGTCGGGCTAGCGGGGGGGCGGAGACCCAGTACTTC; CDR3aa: CSAPNRRASGGAETQYF
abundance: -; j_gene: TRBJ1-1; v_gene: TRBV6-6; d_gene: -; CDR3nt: TGTGCCAGCTTAACGAGCACTGAAGCTTTCTTT; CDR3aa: CASLTSTEAFF
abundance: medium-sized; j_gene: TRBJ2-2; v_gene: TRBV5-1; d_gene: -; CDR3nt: TGCGCCACCTTCAATCATCATACCGGGGAGCTGTTTTTT; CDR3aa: CATFNHHTGELFF
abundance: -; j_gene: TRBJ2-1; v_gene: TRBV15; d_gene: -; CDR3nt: TGTGCCACCAGCAGAGATTTATCCTACTATGTGGAGTTCTTC; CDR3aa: CATSRDLSYYVEFF
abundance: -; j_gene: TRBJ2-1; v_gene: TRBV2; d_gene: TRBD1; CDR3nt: TGTGCCAGCAGGCCCGGGACAGGGCACAATGAGCAGTTCTTC; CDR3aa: CASRPGTGHNEQFF
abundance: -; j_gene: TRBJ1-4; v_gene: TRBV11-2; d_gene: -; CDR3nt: TGTGCCAGCAGGGGTCAGGGGATGAATGAAAAACTGTTTTTT; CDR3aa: CASRGQGMNEKLFF
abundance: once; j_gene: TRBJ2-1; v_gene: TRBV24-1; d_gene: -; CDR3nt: TGTGCCACCAGTGATACCGACAGTTTCTCCTACAATGAGCAGTTCTTC; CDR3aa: CATSDTDSFSYNEQFF
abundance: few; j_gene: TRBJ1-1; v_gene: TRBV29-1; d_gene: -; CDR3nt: TGCAGCGTTACCCCGGCGAACACTGAAGCTTTCTTT; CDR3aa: CSVTPANTEAFF
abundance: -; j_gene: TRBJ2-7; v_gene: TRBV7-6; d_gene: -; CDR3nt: TGTGCCAGCAGCCCCGATGTCGTCGGCGAGCAGTACTTC; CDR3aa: CASSPDVVGEQYF
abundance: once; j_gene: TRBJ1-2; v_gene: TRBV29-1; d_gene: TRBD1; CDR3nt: TGCAGCGTGGAGGGGGCGTCCTATGGCTACACCTTC; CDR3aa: CSVEGASYGYTF
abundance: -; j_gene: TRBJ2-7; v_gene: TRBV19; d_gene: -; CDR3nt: TGTGCCAGTAGTCATGGCCTCTCCTACGAGCAGTACTTC; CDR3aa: CASSHGLSYEQYF
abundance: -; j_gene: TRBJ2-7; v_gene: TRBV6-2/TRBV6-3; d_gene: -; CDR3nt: TGTGCCAGCAGTTACCCCCCCATACCAAGGCCGGACAGTTCCTACGAGCAGTACTTC; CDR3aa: CASSYPPIPRPDSSYEQYF
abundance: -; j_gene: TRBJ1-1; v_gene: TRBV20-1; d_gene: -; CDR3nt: TGCAGTGCTAGAGGGAGGGGATACACTGAAGCTTTCTTT; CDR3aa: CSARGRGYTEAFF
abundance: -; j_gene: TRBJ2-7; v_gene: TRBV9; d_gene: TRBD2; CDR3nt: TGTGCCAGCAGCCCCCGAGATCTAGCGGAAGCCTACGAGCAGTACTTC; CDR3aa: CASSPRDLAEAYEQYF
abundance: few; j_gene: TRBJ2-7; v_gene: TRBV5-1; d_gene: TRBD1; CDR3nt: TGCGCCAGCAGCTGGGGGACAGGGACCTACGAGCAGTACTTC; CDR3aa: CASSWGTGTYEQYF
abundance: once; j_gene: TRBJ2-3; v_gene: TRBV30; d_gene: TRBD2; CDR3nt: TGTGCCTGGAGTGTGGGCCGGGAGGGACCAGATACGCAGTATTTT; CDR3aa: CAWSVGREGPDTQYF
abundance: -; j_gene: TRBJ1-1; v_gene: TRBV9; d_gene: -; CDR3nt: TGTGCCAGCAGCGGTCTTGAGGGGAAGACTGAAGCTTTCTTT; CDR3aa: CASSGLEGKTEAFF
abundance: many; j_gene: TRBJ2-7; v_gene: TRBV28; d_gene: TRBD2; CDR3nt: TGTGCCAGCAGTTTATTGGGGGGGGACGCCTACGAGCAGTACTTC; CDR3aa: CASSLLGGDAYEQYF
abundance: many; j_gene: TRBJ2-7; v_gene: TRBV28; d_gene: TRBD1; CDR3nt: TGTGCCAGCAGTTTGTCCCAGGGGGCTCCTTCCTACGAGCAGTACTTC; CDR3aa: CASSLSQGAPSYEQYF
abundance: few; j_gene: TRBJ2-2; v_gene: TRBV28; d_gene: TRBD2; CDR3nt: TGTGCCAGCAGTTTATCGGCTAGCGGGGGCCGCGGGGAGCTGTTTTTT; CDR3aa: CASSLSASGGRGELFF
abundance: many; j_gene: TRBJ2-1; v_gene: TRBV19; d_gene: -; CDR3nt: TGTGCCAGTCAAACAGGGACCCGCTCCTACAATGAGCAGTTCTTC; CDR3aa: CASQTGTRSYNEQFF
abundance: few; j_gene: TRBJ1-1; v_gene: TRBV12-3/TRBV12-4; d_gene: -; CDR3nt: TGTGCCAGCAGTTTTTTAGGGTTCCCTGAAGCTTTCTTT; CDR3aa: CASSFLGFPEAFF
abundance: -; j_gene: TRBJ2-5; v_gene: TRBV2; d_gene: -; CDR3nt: TGTGCCAGCACCGATGGGGGTGCAGAGACCCAGTACTTC; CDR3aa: CASTDGGAETQYF
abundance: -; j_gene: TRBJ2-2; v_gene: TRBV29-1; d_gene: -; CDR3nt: TGCAGCGTTGTGGGCCACGGCCGAGAAGACACCGGGGAGCTGTTTTTT; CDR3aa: CSVVGHGREDTGELFF
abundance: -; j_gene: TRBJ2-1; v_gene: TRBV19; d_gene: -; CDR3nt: TGTGCCAGTAGTATAAGGACTATTTACAATGAGCAGTTCTTC; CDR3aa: CASSIRTIYNEQFF